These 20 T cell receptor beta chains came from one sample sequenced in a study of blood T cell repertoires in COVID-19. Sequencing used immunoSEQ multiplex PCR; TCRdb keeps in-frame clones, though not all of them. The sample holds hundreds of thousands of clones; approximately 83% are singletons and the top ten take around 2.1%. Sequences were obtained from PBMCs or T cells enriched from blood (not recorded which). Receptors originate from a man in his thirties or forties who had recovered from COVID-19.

CDR3 loop: CASGGGYQPQHF. DNA of the CDR3: TGTGCCAGTGGGGGGGGCTATCAGCCCCAGCATTTT. J is TRBJ1-5 and V is TRBV6-5; tentative D call: TRBD1 (6 bases). V dropped 9 bases and J dropped 5 bases, with 11 bases sitting between them. CDR1 and CDR2 from the germline V gene are MNHEY and SVGAGI. The CDR3 length is 12 residues.

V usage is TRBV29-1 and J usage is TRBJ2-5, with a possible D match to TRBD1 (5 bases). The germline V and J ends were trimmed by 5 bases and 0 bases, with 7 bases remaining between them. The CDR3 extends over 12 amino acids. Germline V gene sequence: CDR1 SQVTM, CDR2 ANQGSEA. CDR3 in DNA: TGCAGCGTTTCGACAGACCAAGAGACCCAGTACTTC. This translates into CSVSTDQETQYF. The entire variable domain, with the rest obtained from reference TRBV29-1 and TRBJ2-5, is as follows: SAVISQKPSRDICQRGTSLTIQCQVDSQVTMMFWYRQQPGQSLTLIATANQGSEATYESGFVIDKFPISRPNLTFSTLTVSNMSPEDSSIYLCSVSTDQETQYFGPGTRLLVL.

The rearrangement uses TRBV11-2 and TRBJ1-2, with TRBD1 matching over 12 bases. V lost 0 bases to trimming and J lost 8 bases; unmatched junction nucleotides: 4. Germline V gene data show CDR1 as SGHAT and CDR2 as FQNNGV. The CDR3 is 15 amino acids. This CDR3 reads CASSLDGTGGLGYTF. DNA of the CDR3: TGTGCCAGCAGCTTAGATGGGACAGGGGGCTTAGGCTACACCTTC.

The CDR3 nucleotides are TGTGCCAGCAGTCGGACTAGCGGGGGGGCAAACAATGAGCAGTTCTTC. It codes for CASSRTSGGANNEQFF. The rearrangement uses TRBV6-2 or TRBV6-3 and TRBJ2-1; the match to TRBD2 covers 15 bases. V shed 5 bases, J shed 5 bases, and the junction held 4 bases outside the gene matches. CDR1 is MNHEY and CDR2 is SVGEGT in the germline V gene. The CDR3 runs 16 residues.

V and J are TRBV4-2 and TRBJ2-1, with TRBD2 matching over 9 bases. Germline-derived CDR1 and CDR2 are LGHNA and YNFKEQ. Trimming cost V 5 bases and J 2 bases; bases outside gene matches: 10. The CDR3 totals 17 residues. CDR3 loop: CASSFRGGGATYNEQFF. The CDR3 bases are TGTGCCAGCAGCTTCCGGGGCGGGGGGGCCACCTACAATGAGCAGTTCTTC.

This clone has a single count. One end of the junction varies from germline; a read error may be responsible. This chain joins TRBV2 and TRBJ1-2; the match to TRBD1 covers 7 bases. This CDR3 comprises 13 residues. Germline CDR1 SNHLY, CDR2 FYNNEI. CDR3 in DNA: TGTGCCAGCAGTGGAAGTGGAGGAGGGGGCGTTTTCTTC. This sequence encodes CASSGSGGGGVFF.

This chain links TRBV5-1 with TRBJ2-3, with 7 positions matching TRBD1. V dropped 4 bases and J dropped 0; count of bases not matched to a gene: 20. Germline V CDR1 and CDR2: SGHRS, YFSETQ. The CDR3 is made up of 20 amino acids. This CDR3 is CASSARPGQYVRSSTDTQYF. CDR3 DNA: TGCGCCAGCAGCGCTCGTCCGGGACAGTACGTGAGATCTAGCACAGATACGCAGTATTTT.

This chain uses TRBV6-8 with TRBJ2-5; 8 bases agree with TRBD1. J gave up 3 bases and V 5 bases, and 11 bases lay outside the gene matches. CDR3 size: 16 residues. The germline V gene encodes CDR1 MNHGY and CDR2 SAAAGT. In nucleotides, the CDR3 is TGTGCCAGCAGTGATCAGGGGGCAGGAGGGGAAGAGACCCAGTACTTC. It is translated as CASSDQGAGGEETQYF.

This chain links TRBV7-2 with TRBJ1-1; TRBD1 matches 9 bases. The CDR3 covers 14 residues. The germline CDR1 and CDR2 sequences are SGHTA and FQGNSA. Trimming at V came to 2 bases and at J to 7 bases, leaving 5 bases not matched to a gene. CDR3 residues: CASSLRTGGGEAFF. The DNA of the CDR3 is TGTGCCAGCAGCTTACGTACAGGGGGCGGTGAAGCTTTCTTT. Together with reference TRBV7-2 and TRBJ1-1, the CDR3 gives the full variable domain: GAGVSQSPSNKVTEKGKDVELRCDPISGHTALYWYRQSLGQGLEFLIYFQGNSAPDKSGLPSDRFSAERTGGSVSTLTIQRTQQEDSAVYLCASSLRTGGGEAFFGQGTRLTVV.

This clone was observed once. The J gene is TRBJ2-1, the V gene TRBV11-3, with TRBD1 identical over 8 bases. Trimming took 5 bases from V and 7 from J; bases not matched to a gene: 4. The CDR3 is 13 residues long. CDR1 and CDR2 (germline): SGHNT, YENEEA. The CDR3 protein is CASSRTGLNEQFF. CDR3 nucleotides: TGTGCCAGCAGCCGGACAGGGCTGAATGAGCAGTTCTTC.

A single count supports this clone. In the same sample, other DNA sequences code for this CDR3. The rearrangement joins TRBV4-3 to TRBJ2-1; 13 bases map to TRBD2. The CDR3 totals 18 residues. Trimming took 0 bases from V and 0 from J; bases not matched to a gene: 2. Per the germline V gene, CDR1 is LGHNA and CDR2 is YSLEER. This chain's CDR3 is CASSQETSGGSSYNEQFF. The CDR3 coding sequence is TGCGCCAGCAGCCAAGAGACTAGCGGGGGGAGCTCCTACAATGAGCAGTTCTTC.

As DNA, the CDR3 is TGTGCCAGTAGCCCAGGGGTTAAGTCGGGTGGCTACACCTTC. It translates to CASSPGVKSGGYTF. The chain employs TRBV19 and TRBJ1-2, with D possibly TRBD1 on 6 matching bases. The CDR3 extends over 14 amino acids. The V end was cut by 6 bases, the J end by 7 bases, with 18 bases between. The germline gives CDR1 LNHDA, CDR2 SQIVND (reference sequence).

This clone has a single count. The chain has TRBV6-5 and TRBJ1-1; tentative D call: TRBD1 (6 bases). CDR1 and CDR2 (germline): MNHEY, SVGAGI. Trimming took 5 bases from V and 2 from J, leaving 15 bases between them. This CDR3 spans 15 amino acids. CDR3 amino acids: CASSRLDSVNTEAFF. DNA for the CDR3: TGTGCCAGCAGTCGACTGGACAGCGTAAACACTGAAGCTTTCTTT.

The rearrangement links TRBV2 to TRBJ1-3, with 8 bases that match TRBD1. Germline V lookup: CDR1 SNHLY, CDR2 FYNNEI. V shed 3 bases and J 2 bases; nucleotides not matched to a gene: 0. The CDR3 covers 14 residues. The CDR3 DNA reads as TGTGCCAGCAGTGACAGGGGGCCTGGAAACACCATATATTTT. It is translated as CASSDRGPGNTIYF.

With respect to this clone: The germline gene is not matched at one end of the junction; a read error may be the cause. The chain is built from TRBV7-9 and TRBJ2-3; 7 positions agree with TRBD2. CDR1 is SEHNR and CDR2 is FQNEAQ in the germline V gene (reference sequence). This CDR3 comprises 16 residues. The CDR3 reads CASSLAPSGDTDTQYF. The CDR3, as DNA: TGTGCCAGCAGCCTAGCCCCGAGCGGGGACACAGATACGCAGTATTTT.

The chain's CDR3 is CARTSLGVPKLWTDTQYF. Written as DNA, the CDR3 is TGTGCCAGAACCTCATTAGGGGTCCCCAAACTTTGGACAGATACGCAGTATTTT. The J gene is TRBJ2-3, the V gene TRBV19, with D maybe TRBD1 (5 bases). This CDR3 region has 18 residues. Germline V gene sequence: CDR1 LNHDA, CDR2 SQIVND (reference sequence). The germline V and J ends were trimmed by 9 bases and 3 bases, with 28 bases remaining between them.

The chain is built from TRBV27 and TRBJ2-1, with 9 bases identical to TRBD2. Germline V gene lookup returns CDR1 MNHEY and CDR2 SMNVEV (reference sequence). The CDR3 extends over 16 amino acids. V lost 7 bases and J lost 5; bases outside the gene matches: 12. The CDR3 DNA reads TGTGCCAGCACTTCGCTGAGCGGGGGGCTCAACAATGAGCAGTTCTTC. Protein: CASTSLSGGLNNEQFF.

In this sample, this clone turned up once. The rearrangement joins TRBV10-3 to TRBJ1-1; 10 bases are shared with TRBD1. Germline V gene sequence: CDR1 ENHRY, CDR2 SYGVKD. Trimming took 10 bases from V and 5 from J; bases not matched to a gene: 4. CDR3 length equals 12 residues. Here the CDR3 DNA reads TGTGCCACCGGGACAGGGGATACTGAAGCTTTCTTT. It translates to CATGTGDTEAFF.

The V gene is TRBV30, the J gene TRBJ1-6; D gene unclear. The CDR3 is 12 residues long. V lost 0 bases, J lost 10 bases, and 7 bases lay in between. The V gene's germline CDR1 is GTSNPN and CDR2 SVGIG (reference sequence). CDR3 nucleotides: TGTGCCTGGAGTGTTTTGGAGTCACCCCTCCACTTT. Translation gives CAWSVLESPLHF.

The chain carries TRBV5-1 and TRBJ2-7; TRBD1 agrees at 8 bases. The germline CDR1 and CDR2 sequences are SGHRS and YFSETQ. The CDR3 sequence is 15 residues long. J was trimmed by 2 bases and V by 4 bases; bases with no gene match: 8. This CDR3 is CASSEGTGPAYEQYF. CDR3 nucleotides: TGCGCCAGCAGCGAAGGGACAGGCCCAGCCTACGAGCAGTACTTC.